One and the same sample provided the 10 T cell receptor beta chains below, sequenced in a study of T cell responses to AZD1222 COVID-19 vaccine (dated by TCRdb to about 2021). The library was built by means of the immunoSEQ multiplex PCR assay. The clones in this table, taken by TCRdb from immuneACCESS, are in-frame only. Not every clone is retained; where verified, under half of the shortfall comes from an unresolved V gene, and the cause of the rest is unknown. Counted in this sample were 150,000 to 200,000 clones; just over 90% of them appeared once. Approximately 1.2% of the sample is in the top ten clones. The time point label on this specimen signifies: about 28 days (+/-7) after the second vaccine dose. The specimen comprised peripheral blood, sampled 28 days after the second AZD1222 dose. The receptors shown here come from an adult who received the AZD1222 COVID-19 vaccine.

Only one count was recorded for this clone. V usage is TRBV7-6 and J usage is TRBJ1-5; D not resolved. V lost 1 base and J lost 3, with 7 bases in between. From germline, CDR1 is SGHVS and CDR2 FNYEAQ. There are 14 residues in the CDR3. In DNA, the CDR3 is TGTGCCAGCAGCTTAGGACAATCCAATCAGCCCCAGCATTTT. Its translation is CASSLGQSNQPQHF.

V is TRBV29-1 and J is TRBJ1-1, with D possibly TRBD1 on 5 matching bases. Germline-derived CDR1 and CDR2 are SQVTM and ANQGSEA. The ends were cut back, 3 bases at V and 2 bases at J, with 13 bases in the middle. This CDR3 contains 14 residues. CDR3 residues: CSVDPVRGNTEAFF. CDR3 nucleotide sequence: TGCAGCGTTGACCCAGTGAGGGGCAACACTGAAGCTTTCTTT.

The chain links TRBV25-1 to TRBJ1-2, with no clear D. Germline CDR1 reads MGHDK; CDR2 reads SYGVNS. V lost 3 bases, J lost 2 bases, and 7 bases lay in between. CDR3 size: 13 residues. The CDR3 spells CASSDRGNYGYTF. The CDR3 DNA reads as TGTGCCAGCAGTGATAGAGGGAACTATGGCTACACCTTC.

The V call is TRBV10-3, the J call TRBJ2-3; 11 nucleotides line up with TRBD2. V dropped 4 bases and J dropped 5; count of bases not matched to a gene: 5. CDR1 ENHRY and CDR2 SYGVKD come from the germline V gene. The CDR3 contains 15 residues. CDR3 sequence reads: CAISVTSGSLDTQYF. The CDR3 DNA is TGTGCCATCAGTGTCACTAGCGGGAGCTTAGATACGCAGTATTTT.

The chain employs TRBV5-1 and TRBJ1-1, with 7 nucleotides matching TRBD1. With V trimmed by 2 bases and J by 5 bases, 3 bases remained unmatched. The CDR3 is 13 residues long. The V gene's germline CDR1 is SGHRS and CDR2 YFSETQ. The CDR3 bases are TGCGCCAGCAGCTTTACAGGGGAGACTGAAGCTTTCTTT. Residues: CASSFTGETEAFF. The whole variable domain, remainder taken from reference TRBV5-1 and TRBJ1-1, is KAGVTQTPRYLIKTRGQQVTLSCSPISGHRSVSWYQQTPGQGLQFLFEYFSETQRNKGNFPGRFSGRQFSNSRSEMNVSTLELGDSALYLCASSFTGETEAFFGQGTRLTVV.

The rearrangement joins TRBV5-1 to TRBJ2-3, with D perhaps matching TRBD2 (6 bases). CDR3 length equals 16 residues. Germline V gives CDR1 SGHRS, CDR2 YFSETQ. Trimming removed 2 bases from V and 5 bases from J, with 18 bases in between. The CDR3 sequence is CASSFTQGLRGDTQYF. CDR3 coding DNA: TGCGCCAGCAGCTTTACCCAGGGCCTGCGGGGAGATACGCAGTATTTT.

The chain is built from TRBV9 and TRBJ2-3; D is unresolved. Germline V CDR1 and CDR2: SGDLS, YYNGEE. Trimming shortened V by 1 base and J by 8 bases, and 14 bases separated the two germline ends. There are 14 residues in the CDR3. CDR3 in DNA: TGTGCCAGCAGCGTACTCACCAGTGAGGCTACGCAGTATTTT. Its translation is CASSVLTSEATQYF.

V gene TRBV15 combines with J gene TRBJ1-1; 7 positions match TRBD1. Per germline, CDR1 LNHNV and CDR2 YYDKDF (reference sequence). The CDR3 is 13 amino acids. Losses at the gene ends were 5 bases for V and 8 bases for J; bases not matched to a gene: 8. CDR3 in amino acids: CATSYPGQAEAFF. The CDR3 DNA reads TGTGCCACCAGCTACCCAGGACAGGCCGAAGCTTTCTTT. Drawing the rest from reference TRBV15 and TRBJ1-1, the complete variable domain is DAMVIQNPRYQVTQFGKPVTLSCSQTLNHNVMYWYQQKSSQAPKLLFHYYDKDFNNEADTPDNFQSRRPNTSFCFLDIRSPGLGDTAMYLCATSYPGQAEAFFGQGTRLTVV.

This chain connects TRBV4-2 to TRBJ2-6; tentatively, D is TRBD1 or TRBD2 (5 bases each). With 5 bases removed from V and 1 base from J, the gap between germline ends came to 15 bases. This CDR3 has 17 residues. Germline loops: CDR1 LGHNA, CDR2 YNFKEQ. The CDR3 nucleotides are TGTGCCAGCAGCTCGGGGACCATCCAATCTGGGGCCAACGTCCTGACTTTC. It specifies CASSSGTIQSGANVLTF.

This clone was seen once. This chain joins TRBV29-1 and TRBJ2-3; D may be TRBD1 or TRBD2 (5 bases each). In germline, CDR1 is SQVTM, CDR2 ANQGSEA. V was trimmed by 7 bases and J by 4 bases, leaving 21 bases between them. CDR3 size: 15 residues. The CDR3 nucleotides read TGCAGCGCCCGCCTCCAGGGTGGGAGAGCAGATACGCAGTATTTT. Its protein product is CSARLQGGRADTQYF.